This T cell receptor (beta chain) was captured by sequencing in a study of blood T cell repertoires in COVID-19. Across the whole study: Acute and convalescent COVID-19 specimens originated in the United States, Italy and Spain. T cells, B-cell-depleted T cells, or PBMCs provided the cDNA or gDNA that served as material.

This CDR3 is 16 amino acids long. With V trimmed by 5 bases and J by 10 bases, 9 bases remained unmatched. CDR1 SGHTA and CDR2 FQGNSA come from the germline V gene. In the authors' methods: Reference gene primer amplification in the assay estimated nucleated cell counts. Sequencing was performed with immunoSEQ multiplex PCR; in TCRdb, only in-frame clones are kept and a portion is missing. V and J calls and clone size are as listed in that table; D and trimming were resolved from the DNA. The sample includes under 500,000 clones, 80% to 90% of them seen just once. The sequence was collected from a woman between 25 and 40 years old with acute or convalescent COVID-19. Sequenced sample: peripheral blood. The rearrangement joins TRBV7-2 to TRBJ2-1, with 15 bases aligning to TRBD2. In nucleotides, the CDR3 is TGTGCCAGCAGCCTCGGACTAGCGGGGGGGTATGAGGAGCAGTTCTTC. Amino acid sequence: CASSLGLAGGYEEQFF.